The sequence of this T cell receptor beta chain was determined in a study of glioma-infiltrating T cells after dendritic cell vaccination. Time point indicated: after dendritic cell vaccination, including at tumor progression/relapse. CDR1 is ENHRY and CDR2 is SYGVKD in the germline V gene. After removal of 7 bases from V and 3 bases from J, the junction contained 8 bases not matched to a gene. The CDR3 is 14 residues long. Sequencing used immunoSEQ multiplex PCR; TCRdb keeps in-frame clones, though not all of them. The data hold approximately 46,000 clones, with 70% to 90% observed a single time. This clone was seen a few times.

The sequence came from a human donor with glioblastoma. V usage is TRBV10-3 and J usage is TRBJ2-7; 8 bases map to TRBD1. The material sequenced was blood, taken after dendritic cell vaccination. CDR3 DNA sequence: TGTGCCATCACGGACAGGGCATTGAGCTACGAGCAGTACTTC. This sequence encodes CAITDRALSYEQYF.